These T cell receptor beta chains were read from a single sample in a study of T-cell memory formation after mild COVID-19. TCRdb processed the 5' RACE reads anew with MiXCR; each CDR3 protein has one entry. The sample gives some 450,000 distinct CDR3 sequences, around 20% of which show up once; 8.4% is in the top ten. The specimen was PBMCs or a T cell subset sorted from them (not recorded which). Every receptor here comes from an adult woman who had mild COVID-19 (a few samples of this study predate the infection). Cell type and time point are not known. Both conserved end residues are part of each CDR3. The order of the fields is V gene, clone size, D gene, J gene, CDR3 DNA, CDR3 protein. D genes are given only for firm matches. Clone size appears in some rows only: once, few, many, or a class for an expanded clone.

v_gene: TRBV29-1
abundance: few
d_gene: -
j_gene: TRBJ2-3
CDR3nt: TGCAGCGTTGAAGACTCCAGGGCGGCGCAGTATTTT
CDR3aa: CSVEDSRAAQYF

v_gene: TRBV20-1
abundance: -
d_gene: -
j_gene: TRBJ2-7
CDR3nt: TGCAGTGCGCCCGGGACAAGAAGGTACGAGCAGTACTTC
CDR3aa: CSAPGTRRYEQYF

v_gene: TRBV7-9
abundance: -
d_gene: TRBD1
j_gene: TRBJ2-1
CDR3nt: TGTGCCAGCAGCGGGGACAGGTCTTTCAATGAGCAGTTCTTC
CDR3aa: CASSGDRSFNEQFF

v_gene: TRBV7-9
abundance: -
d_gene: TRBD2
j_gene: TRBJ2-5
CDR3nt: TGTGCCAGCAGCCCCCGTTCGGTCTGGGCGGGGGGTAAAGAGACCCAGTACTTC
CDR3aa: CASSPRSVWAGGKETQYF

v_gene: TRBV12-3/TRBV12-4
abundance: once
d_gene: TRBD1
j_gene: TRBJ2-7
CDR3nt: TGTGCCAGCAGCCATGGACAGGGAGGTCCGCGGGGAGAGCAGTACTTC
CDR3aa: CASSHGQGGPRGEQYF

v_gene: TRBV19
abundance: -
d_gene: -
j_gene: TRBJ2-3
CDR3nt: TGTGCCAGTAGTCCCATCCACTCGGATACGCAGTATTTT
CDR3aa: CASSPIHSDTQYF

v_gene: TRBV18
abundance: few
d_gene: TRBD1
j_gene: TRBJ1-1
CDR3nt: TGTGCCAGCGAGACAGGGGGGAACACTGAAGCTTTCTTT
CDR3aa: CASETGGNTEAFF

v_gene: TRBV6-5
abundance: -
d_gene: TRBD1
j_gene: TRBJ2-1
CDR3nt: TGTGCCAGCAGTTACAGGGACAGATACAATGAGCAGTTCTTC
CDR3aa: CASSYRDRYNEQFF

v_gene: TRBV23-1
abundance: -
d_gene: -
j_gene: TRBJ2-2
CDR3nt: TGCGCCAGCAGTCAAATCGAACAGGATATTGACCTAATCGGGGAGCTGTTTTTT
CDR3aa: CASSQIEQDIDLIGELFF

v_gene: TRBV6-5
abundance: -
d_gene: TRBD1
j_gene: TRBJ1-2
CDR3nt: TGTGCCAGCAGCCCCCCCGGGACAGGCTTCTATGGCTACACCTTC
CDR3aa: CASSPPGTGFYGYTF

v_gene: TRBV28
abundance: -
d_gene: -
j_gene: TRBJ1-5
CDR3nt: TGTGCCAGCAGTTTTCTGGCAGGGTCCGGTCAGCCCCAGCATTTT
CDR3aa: CASSFLAGSGQPQHF

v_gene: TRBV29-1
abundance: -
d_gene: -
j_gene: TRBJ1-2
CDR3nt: TGCAGCGTTGAAGGGGGGCTGCGGGGCTACACCTTC
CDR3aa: CSVEGGLRGYTF

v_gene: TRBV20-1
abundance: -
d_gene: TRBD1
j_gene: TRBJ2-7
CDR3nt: TGCAGTGCCCCGAGGGTGGACAGGGGTTCCTACGAGCAGTACTTC
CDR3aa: CSAPRVDRGSYEQYF

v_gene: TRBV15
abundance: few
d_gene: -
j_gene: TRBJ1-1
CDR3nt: TGTGCCACCAGCAGAGGCGGGGGGTTAACTGAAGCTTTCTTT
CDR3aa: CATSRGGGLTEAFF

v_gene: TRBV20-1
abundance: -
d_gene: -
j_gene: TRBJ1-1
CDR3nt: TGCAGTGCTAGCGAGGGGCCGAACACTGAAGCTTTCTTT
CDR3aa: CSASEGPNTEAFF

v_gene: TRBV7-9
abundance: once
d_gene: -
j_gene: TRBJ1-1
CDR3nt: TGTGCCAGCAGCTTAGCGTACAACAGGTATAACACTGAAGCTTTCTTT
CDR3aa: CASSLAYNRYNTEAFF

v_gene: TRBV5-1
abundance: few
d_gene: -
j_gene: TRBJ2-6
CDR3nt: TGCGCCAGCAGCTTATTCCCCTCGGGCGGGACTGGGGCCAACGTCCTGACTTTC
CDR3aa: CASSLFPSGGTGANVLTF

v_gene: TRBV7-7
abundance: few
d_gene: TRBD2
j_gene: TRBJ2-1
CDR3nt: TGTGCCAGCAGCTCCGACGGGCTAGCGGATGCGGAGCAGTTCTTC
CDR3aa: CASSSDGLADAEQFF

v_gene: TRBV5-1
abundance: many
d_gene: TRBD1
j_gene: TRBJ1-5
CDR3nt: TGCGCCAGCAGCTTGACAGGGGGCAATCAGCCCCAGCATTTT
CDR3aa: CASSLTGGNQPQHF

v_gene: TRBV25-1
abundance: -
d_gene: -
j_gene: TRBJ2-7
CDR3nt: TGTGCCAGCAGTGAATATGGTCGGCCCGACGGGGAGCAGTACTTC
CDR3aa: CASSEYGRPDGEQYF

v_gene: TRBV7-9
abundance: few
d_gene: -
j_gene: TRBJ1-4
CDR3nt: TGTGCCAGCAGCTTAGATCGGGACCATAATGAAAAACTGTTTTTT
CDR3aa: CASSLDRDHNEKLFF

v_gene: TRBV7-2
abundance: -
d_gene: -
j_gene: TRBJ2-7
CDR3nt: TGTGCCAGCAGCTCCATGGGACTCCACTACGAGCAGTACTTC
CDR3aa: CASSSMGLHYEQYF

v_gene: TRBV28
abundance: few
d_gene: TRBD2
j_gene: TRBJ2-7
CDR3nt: TGTGCCAGCCGGGGGGGAACTGATTACGAGCAGTACTTC
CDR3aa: CASRGGTDYEQYF

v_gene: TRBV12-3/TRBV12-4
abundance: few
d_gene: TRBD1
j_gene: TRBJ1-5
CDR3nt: TGTGCCAGCAGTTTTATACAGGGGGCACATCAGCCCCAGCATTTT
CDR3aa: CASSFIQGAHQPQHF

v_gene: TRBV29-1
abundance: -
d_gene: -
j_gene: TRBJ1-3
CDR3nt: TGCAGCGCCTGGACAGCCTGGGAATCTGGAAACACCATATATTTT
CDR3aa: CSAWTAWESGNTIYF

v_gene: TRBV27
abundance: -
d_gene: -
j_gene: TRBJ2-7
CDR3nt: TGTGCCAGCAGTGCCTGGGGAGACTACGAGCAGTACTTC
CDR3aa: CASSAWGDYEQYF

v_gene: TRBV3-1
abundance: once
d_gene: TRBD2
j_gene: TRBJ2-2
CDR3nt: TGTGCCAGCAGCCGTTCGACTAGCGGGGTGTCGAACACCGGGGAGCTGTTTTTT
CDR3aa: CASSRSTSGVSNTGELFF

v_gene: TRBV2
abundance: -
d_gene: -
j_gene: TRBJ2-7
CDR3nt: TGTGCCAGCAGTGCGGGGGAGCAGTACTTC
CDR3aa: CASSAGEQYF

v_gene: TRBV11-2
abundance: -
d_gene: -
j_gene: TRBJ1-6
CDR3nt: TGTGCCAGCAGCTTAGGGGATGCCAGGGCCAGGGAGGAATCACCCCTCCACTTT
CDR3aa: CASSLGDARAREESPLHF

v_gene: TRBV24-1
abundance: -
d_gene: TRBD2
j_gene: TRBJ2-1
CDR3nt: TGTGCCACCAGTGATTTGGTAGCGGGAGCCTACAATGAGCAGTTCTTC
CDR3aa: CATSDLVAGAYNEQFF

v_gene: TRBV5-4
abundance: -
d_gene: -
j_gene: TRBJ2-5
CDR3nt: TGTGCCAGCAGAGACTCCAGGACAACGCAAGAGACCCAGTACTTC
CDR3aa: CASRDSRTTQETQYF

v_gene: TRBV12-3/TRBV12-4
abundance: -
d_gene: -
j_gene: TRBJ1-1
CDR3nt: TGTGCCAGCAGCTTTATTGCGGGGGTAGGGACTGAAGCTTTCTTT
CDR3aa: CASSFIAGVGTEAFF

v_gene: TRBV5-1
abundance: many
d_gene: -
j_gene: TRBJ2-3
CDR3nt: TGCGCCAGCAGCACGGGCACAGATACGCAGTATTTT
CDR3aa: CASSTGTDTQYF

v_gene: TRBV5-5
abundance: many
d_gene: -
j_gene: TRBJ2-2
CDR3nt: TGTGCCAGCAGCTTGGGTCAGGGGTACACCGGGGAGCTGTTTTTT
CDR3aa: CASSLGQGYTGELFF

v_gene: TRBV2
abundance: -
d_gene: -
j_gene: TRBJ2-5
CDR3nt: TGTGCCAGCAGTGAAATGTTCCAGGGGTCGATTTCAGAGACCCAGTACTTC
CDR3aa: CASSEMFQGSISETQYF

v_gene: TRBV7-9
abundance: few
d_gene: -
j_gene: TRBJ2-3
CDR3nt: TGTGCCAGCAGCTTGACTAGACTAACAGATACGCAGTATTTT
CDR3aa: CASSLTRLTDTQYF

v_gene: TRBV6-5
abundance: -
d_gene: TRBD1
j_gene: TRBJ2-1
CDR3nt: TGTGCCAGCAGTTACTCGCTGCCGAATACCGGGACAGGGGGAAACAATGAGCAGTTCTTC
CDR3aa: CASSYSLPNTGTGGNNEQFF

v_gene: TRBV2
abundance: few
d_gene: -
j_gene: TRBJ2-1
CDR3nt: TGTGCCAGCAGTGAGGGTGAGCAGTTCTTC
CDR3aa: CASSEGEQFF

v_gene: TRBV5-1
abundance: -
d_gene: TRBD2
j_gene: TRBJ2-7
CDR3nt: TGCGCCAGCAGCTTGCTAGCGGGGCCCCAGGGCGAGCAGTACTTC
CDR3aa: CASSLLAGPQGEQYF

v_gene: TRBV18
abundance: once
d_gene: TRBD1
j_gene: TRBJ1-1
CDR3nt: TGTGCCAGCTCACCAGTAAGCGGACAGGCGGTTGAAGCTTTCTTT
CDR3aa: CASSPVSGQAVEAFF

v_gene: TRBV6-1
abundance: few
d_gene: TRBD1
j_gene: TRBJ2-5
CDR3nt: TGTGCCAGCAACGGACAGGGAGCAACCCAGTACTTC
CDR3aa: CASNGQGATQYF

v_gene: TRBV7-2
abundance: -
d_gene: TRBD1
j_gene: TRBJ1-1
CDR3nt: TGTGCCAGCAGCTTTTGGACAGGCGAAGCTTTCTTT
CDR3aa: CASSFWTGEAFF